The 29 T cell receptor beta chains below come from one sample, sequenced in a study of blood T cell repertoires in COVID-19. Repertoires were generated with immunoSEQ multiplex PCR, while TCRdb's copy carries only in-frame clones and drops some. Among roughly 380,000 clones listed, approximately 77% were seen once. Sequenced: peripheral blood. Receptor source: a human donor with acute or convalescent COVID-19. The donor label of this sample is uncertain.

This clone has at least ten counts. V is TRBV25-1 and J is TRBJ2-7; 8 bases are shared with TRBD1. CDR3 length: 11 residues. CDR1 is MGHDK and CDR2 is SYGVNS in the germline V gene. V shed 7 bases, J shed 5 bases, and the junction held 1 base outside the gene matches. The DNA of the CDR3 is TGTGCCAGCACAGGGGGCAACGAGCAGTACTTC. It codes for CASTGGNEQYF.

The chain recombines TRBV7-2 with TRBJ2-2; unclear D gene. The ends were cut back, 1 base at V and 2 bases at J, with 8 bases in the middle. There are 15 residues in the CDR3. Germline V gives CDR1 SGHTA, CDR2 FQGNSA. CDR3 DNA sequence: TGTGCCAGCAGCTTAGTTGGTACTAACACCGGGGAGCTGTTTTTT. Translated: CASSLVGTNTGELFF. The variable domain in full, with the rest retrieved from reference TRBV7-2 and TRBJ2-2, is GAGVSQSPSNKVTEKGKDVELRCDPISGHTALYWYRQSLGQGLEFLIYFQGNSAPDKSGLPSDRFSAERTGGSVSTLTIQRTQQEDSAVYLCASSLVGTNTGELFFGEGSRLTVL.

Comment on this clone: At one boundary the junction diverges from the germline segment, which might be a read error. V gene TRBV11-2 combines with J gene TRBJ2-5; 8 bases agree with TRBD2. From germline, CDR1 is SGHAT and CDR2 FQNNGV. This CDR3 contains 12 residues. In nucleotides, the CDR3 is TGTGCCAGCAGCCGCCGGGGGGGCCCCTTTAACTTC. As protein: CASSRRGGPFNF.

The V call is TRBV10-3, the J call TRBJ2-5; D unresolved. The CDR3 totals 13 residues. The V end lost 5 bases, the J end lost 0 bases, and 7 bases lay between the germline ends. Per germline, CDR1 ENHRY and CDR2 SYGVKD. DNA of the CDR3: TGTGCCATCAGTAAAGAGAACCAAGAGACCCAGTACTTC. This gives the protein CAISKENQETQYF.

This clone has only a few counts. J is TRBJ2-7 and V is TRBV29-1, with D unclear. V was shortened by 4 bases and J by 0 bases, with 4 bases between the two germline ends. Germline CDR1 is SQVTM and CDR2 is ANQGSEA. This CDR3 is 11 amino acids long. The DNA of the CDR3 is TGCAGCGTTGCAATCTCCTACGAGCAGTACTTC. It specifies CSVAISYEQYF.

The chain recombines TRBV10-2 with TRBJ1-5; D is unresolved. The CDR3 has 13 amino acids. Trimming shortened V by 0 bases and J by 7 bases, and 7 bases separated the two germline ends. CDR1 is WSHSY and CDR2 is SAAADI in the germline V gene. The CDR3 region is CASSESTFQPQHF. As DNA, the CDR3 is TGCGCCAGCAGTGAGTCGACTTTCCAGCCCCAGCATTTT.

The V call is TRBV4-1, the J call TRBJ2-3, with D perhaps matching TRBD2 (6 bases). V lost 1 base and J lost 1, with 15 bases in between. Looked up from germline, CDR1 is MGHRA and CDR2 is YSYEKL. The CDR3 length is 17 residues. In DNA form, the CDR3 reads TGCGCCAGCAGCCAAGGACTAGGCGGCCGACGCACAGATACGCAGTATTTT. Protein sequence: CASSQGLGGRRTDTQYF.

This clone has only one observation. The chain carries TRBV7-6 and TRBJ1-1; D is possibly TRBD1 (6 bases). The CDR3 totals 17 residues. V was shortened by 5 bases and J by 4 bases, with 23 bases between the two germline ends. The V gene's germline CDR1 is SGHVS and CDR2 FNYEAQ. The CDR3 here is CASSLDRRNGIGTEAFF. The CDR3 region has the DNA TGTGCCAGCAGCCTTGACAGGCGTAACGGGATAGGCACTGAAGCTTTCTTT.

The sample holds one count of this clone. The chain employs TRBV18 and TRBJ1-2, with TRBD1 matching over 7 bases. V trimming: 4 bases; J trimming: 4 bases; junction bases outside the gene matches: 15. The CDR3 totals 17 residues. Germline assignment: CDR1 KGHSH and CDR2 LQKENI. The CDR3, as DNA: TGTGCCAGCTCACTAGAGACAGGGCGCATTTCTACCTATGGCTACACCTTC. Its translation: CASSLETGRISTYGYTF.

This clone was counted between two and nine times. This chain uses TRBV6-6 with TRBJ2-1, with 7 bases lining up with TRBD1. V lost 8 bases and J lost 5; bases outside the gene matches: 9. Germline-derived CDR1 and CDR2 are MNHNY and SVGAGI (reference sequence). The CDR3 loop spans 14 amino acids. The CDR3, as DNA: TGTGCCAGCGACTCCAGACAGGGCGACAATGAGCAGTTCTTC. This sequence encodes CASDSRQGDNEQFF.

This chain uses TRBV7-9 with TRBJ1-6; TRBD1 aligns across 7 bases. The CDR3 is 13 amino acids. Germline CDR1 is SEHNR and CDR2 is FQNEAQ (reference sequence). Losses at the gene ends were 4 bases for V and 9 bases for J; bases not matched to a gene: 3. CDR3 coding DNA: TGTGCCAGCAGCTCCGACAGGGTTTCACCCCTCCACTTT. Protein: CASSSDRVSPLHF.

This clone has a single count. CDR3 loop: CATRAGGIAEAFF. The CDR3 region has the DNA TGTGCCACCAGAGCAGGGGGCATCGCTGAAGCTTTCTTT. J is TRBJ1-1 and V is TRBV2, with 8 nucleotides matching TRBD1. The length of the CDR3 is 13 residues. Per germline, CDR1 SNHLY and CDR2 FYNNEI. V trimming: 10 bases; J trimming: 6 bases; junction bases outside the gene matches: 10.

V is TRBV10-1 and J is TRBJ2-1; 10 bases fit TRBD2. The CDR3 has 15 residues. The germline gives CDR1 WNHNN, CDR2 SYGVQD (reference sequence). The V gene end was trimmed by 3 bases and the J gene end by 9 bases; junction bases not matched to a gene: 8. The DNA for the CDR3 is TGCGCCAGCAGTGACATGCGGACTAGCGGTCTTGAGCAGTTCTTC. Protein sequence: CASSDMRTSGLEQFF.

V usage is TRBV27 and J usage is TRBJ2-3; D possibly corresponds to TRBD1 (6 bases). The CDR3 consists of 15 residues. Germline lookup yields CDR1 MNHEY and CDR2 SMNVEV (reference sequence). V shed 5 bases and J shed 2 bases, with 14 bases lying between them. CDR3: CASSIQDSYTDTQYF. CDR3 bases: TGTGCCAGCAGTATCCAGGACAGCTACACAGATACGCAGTATTTT.

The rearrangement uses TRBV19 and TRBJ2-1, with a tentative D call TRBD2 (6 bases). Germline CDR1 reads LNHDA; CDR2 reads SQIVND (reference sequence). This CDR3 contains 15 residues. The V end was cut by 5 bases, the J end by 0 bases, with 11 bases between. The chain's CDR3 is CASSLDGSSYNEQFF. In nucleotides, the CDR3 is TGTGCCAGTAGTCTGGACGGGAGCTCCTACAATGAGCAGTTCTTC.

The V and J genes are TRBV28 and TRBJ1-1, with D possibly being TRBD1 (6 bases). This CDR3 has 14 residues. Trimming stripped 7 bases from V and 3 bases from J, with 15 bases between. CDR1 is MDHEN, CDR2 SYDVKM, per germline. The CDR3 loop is CASTQLQGHTEAFF. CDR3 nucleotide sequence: TGTGCCAGCACCCAACTACAGGGACACACTGAAGCTTTCTTT.

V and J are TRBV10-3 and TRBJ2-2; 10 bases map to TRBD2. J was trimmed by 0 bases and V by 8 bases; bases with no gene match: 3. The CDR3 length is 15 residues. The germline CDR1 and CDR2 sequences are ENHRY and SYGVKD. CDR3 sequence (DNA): TGTGCCATCCAGCGGGAGGGCCCGAACACCGGGGAGCTGTTTTTT. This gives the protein CAIQREGPNTGELFF.

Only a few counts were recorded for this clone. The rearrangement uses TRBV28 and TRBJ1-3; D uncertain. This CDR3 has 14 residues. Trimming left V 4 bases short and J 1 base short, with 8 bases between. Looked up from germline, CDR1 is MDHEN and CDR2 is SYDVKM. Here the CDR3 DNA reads TGTGCCAGCAGTTCCCGGGTTTCTGGAAACACCATATATTTT. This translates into CASSSRVSGNTIYF.

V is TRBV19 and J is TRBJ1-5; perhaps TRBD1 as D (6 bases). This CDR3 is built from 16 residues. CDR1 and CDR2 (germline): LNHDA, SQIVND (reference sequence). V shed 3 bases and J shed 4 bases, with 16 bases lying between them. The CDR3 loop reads CASSILGQRGNQPQHF. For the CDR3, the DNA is TGTGCCAGTAGTATTCTGGGGCAGAGGGGGAATCAGCCCCAGCATTTT.

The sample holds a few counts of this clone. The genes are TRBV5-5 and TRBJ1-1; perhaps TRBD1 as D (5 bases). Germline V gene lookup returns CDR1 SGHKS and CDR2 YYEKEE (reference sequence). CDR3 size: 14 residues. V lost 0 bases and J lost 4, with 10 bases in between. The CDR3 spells CASSLGGGPTEAFF. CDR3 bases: TGTGCCAGCAGCTTGGGCGGGGGACCCACTGAAGCTTTCTTT.

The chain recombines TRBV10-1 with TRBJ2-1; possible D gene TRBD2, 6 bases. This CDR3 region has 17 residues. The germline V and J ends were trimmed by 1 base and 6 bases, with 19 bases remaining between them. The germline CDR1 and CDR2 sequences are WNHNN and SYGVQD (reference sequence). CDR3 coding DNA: TGCGCCAGCAGTGAGTGGGGGAGGAAGGGCGAAGGCAATGAGCAGTTCTTC. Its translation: CASSEWGRKGEGNEQFF.

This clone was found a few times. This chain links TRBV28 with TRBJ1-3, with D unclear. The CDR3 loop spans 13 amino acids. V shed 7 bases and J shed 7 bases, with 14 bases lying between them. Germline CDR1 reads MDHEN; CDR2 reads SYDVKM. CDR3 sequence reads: CASMRVSPNTIYF. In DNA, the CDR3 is TGTGCCAGCATGCGGGTCTCCCCTAACACCATATATTTT.

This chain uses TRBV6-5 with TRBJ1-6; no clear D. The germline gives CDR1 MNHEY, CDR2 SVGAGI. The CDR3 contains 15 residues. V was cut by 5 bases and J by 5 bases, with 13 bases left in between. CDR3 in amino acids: CASSLMVRNNSPLHF. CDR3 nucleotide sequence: TGTGCCAGCAGTCTTATGGTCAGAAATAATTCACCCCTCCACTTT.

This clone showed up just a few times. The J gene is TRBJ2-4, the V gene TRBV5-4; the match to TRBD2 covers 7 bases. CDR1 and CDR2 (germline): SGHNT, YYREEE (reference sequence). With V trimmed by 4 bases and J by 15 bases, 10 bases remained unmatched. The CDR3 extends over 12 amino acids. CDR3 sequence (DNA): TGTGCCAGCAGCAAGATGGGAGGGCCGTGGTACTTC. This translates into CASSKMGGPWYF.

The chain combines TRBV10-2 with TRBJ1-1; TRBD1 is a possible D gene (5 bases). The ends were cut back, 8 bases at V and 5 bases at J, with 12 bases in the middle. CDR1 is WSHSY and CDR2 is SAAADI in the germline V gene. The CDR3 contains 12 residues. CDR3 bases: TGCGCCAGCCATTCAGGGTCTACTGAAGCTTTCTTT. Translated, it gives CASHSGSTEAFF.

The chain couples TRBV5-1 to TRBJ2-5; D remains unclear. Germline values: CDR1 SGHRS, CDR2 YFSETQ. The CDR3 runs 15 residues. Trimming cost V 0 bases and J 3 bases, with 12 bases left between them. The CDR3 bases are TGCGCCAGCAGCTTGGGGTGGGCTGGAAAAGAGACCCAGTACTTC. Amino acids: CASSLGWAGKETQYF.

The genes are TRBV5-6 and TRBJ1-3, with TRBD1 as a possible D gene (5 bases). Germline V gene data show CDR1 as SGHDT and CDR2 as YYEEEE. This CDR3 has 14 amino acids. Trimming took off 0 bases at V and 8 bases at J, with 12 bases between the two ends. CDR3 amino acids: CASSLEGVKDTIYF. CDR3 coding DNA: TGTGCCAGCAGCTTGGAAGGGGTCAAGGACACCATATATTTT. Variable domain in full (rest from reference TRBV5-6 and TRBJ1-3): DAGVTQSPTHLIKTRGQQVTLRCSPKSGHDTVSWYQQALGQGPQFIFQYYEEEERQRGNFPDRFSGHQFPNYSSELNVNALLLGDSALYLCASSLEGVKDTIYFGEGSWLTVV.

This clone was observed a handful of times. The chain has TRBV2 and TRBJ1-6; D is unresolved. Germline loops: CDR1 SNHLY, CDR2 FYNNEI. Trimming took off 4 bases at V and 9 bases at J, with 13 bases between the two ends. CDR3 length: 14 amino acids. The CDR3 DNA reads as TGTGCCAGCAGTGGCGGTCACCTTTTTTCACCCCTCCACTTT. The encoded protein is CASSGGHLFSPLHF.

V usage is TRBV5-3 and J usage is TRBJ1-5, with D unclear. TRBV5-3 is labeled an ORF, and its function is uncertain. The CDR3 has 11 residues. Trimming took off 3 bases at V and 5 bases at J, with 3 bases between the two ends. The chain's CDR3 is CARSSYQPQHF. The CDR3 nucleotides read TGTGCCAGAAGCTCATATCAGCCCCAGCATTTT.